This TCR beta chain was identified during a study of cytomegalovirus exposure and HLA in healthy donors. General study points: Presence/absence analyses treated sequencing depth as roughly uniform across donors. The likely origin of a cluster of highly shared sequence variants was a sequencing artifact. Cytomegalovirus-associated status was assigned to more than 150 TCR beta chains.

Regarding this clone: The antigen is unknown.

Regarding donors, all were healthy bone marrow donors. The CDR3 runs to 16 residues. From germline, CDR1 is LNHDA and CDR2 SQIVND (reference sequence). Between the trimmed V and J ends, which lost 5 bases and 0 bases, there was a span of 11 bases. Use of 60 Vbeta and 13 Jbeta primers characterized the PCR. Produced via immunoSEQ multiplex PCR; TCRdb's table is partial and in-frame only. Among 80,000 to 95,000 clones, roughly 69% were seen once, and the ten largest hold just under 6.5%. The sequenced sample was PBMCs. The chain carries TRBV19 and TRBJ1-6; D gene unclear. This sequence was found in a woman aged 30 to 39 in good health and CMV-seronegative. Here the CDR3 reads CASSPLMSSYNSPLHF. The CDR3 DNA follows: TGTGCCAGTAGTCCCCTCATGAGCTCCTATAATTCACCCCTCCACTTT.